The 14 T cell receptor beta chains given below trace back to one sample, sequenced in a study of identical twins. TCRdb independently ran MiXCR on the 5' RACE reads; one entry per CDR3 protein. This table has about 700,000 distinct CDR3 sequences, over 5% appearing once. Sample: naive T cells sorted from blood. The source is a man between 18 and 35 years old in good health.

The chain employs TRBV20-1 and TRBJ2-1; unclear D gene. Between the trimmed V and J ends, which lost 6 bases and 7 bases, there was a span of 13 bases. The germline V gene encodes CDR1 DFQATT and CDR2 SNEGSKA (reference sequence). The CDR3 has 12 amino acids. The chain's CDR3 is CSANDVQNEQFF. CDR3 sequence (DNA): TGCAGTGCAAACGACGTTCAGAATGAGCAGTTCTTC.

This clonotype has at least ten counts. V gene TRBV12-3 or TRBV12-4 combines with J gene TRBJ2-2; maybe TRBD1 (5 bases). The CDR3 is 15 amino acids. With 3 bases removed from V and 3 bases from J, the gap between germline ends came to 11 bases. Here the CDR3 reads CASSFKGMHTGELFF. As DNA, the CDR3 is TGTGCCAGCAGTTTCAAGGGGATGCACACCGGGGAGCTGTTTTTT.

This clonotype was seen a handful of times. The chain has TRBV19 and TRBJ2-2; D ambiguous. The CDR3 spans 13 residues. Germline V gene lookup returns CDR1 LNHDA and CDR2 SQIVND (reference sequence). V was clipped by 1 base and J by 5 bases, with 5 bases between them. The chain's CDR3 is CASSIGITGELFF. DNA for the CDR3: TGTGCCAGTAGTATAGGAATAACCGGGGAGCTGTTTTTT.

This clonotype was observed at least ten times. The chain joins TRBV29-1 to TRBJ2-1; D uncertain. Trimming shortened V by 6 bases and J by 6 bases, and 21 bases separated the two germline ends. The CDR3 length is 15 residues. The germline V gene has CDR1 SQVTM and CDR2 ANQGSEA. The CDR3 DNA reads TGCAGCGTCAAGGTCCGCCCGTCCGGCTTCAATGAGCAGTTCTTC. It codes for CSVKVRPSGFNEQFF.

This clonotype was observed once. Lacking the conserved final phenylalanine or tryptophan, this CDR3 likely reflects a read error. CDR3: CSMSLAEWFSDTQYL. The CDR3 DNA reads TGCAGCATGAGTTTAGCGGAGTGGTTTTCGGATACGCAGTATTTG. This rearrangement joins TRBV29-1 to TRBJ2-3; TRBD2 might be the D (6 bases). The CDR3 has 15 amino acids. CDR1 is SQVTM, CDR2 ANQGSEA, per germline. The V end lost 8 bases, the J end lost 6 bases, and 24 bases lay between the germline ends.

This clonotype was counted many times. This chain joins TRBV4-1 and TRBJ2-2; a possible D gene is TRBD2 (6 bases). The CDR3 extends over 14 amino acids. Germline lookup yields CDR1 MGHRA and CDR2 YSYEKL. Trimming took 2 bases from V and 5 from J, leaving 9 bases between them. Here the CDR3 DNA reads TGCGCCAGCAGCCAATTGACTAGAACCGGGGAGCTGTTTTTT. Its translation: CASSQLTRTGELFF.

In this sample, this clonotype turned up many times. This rearrangement joins TRBV29-1 to TRBJ2-7; D perhaps matches TRBD1 (6 bases). Germline assignment: CDR1 SQVTM and CDR2 ANQGSEA. With 4 bases removed from V and 3 bases from J, the gap between germline ends came to 16 bases. This CDR3 is built from 14 residues. The CDR3 DNA reads TGCAGCGTTGGAACAGGGAATCTCGACTACGAGCAGTACTTC. Residues: CSVGTGNLDYEQYF.

This clonotype was counted ten times or more. This chain connects TRBV5-1 to TRBJ2-2; a possible D gene is TRBD1 (5 bases). In germline, CDR1 is SGHRS, CDR2 YFSETQ. The CDR3 is made up of 14 amino acids. The germline V and J ends were trimmed by 5 bases and 6 bases, with 14 bases remaining between them. CDR3 nucleotide sequence: TGCGCCAGCAGGGACATACAAGGAGCCGGGGAGCTGTTTTTT. Its translation: CASRDIQGAGELFF.

V gene TRBV5-1 combines with J gene TRBJ2-2; D is unresolved. Germline V gene data show CDR1 as SGHRS and CDR2 as YFSETQ. This CDR3 spans 13 amino acids. The ends were cut back, 3 bases at V and 6 bases at J, with 9 bases in the middle. The chain's CDR3 is CASSSSPSGELFF. In DNA form, the CDR3 reads TGCGCCAGCAGCTCGAGCCCCTCCGGGGAGCTGTTTTTT. The full variable domain, completed using reference TRBV5-1 and TRBJ2-2, is KAGVTQTPRYLIKTRGQQVTLSCSPISGHRSVSWYQQTPGQGLQFLFEYFSETQRNKGNFPGRFSGRQFSNSRSEMNVSTLELGDSALYLCASSSSPSGELFFGEGSRLTVL.

This clonotype was observed a few times. The J gene is TRBJ2-6, the V gene TRBV30; the D is unclear. Trimming left V 2 bases short and J 2 bases short, with 13 bases between. This CDR3 region has 16 residues. The germline gives CDR1 GTSNPN, CDR2 SVGIG (reference sequence). For the CDR3, the DNA is TGTGCCTGGAGTCAATTGGAAGGGACTGGGGCCAACGTCCTGACTTTC. Its translation: CAWSQLEGTGANVLTF.

A few counts support this clonotype. This chain connects TRBV19 to TRBJ1-5, with TRBD1 identical over 7 bases. The CDR3 sequence is 14 residues long. J was trimmed by 3 bases and V by 9 bases; bases with no gene match: 8. Germline V gene lookup returns CDR1 LNHDA and CDR2 SQIVND (reference sequence). This CDR3 is CASDGGQTNQPQHF. Written as DNA, the CDR3 is TGTGCCAGCGATGGGGGACAGACCAATCAGCCCCAGCATTTT.

The chain employs TRBV19 and TRBJ2-1; the match to TRBD2 covers 8 bases. Germline CDR1 LNHDA, CDR2 SQIVND (reference sequence). This CDR3 is 15 amino acids long. Germline trimming cut 5 bases from V and 8 bases from J; bases unmatched to any gene: 11. The CDR3 DNA sequence: TGTGCCAGTAGTCCACTAGCGGCTGGGACCTATGAGCAGTTCTTC. Protein sequence: CASSPLAAGTYEQFF.

This clonotype has ten or more counts. The chain is built from TRBV10-3 and TRBJ2-5; TRBD1 matches 10 bases. The trim removed 10 bases at V and 3 bases at J, leaving 8 bases unmatched. Germline CDR1 and CDR2: ENHRY and SYGVKD. The CDR3 sequence is 14 residues long. In DNA, the CDR3 is TGTGCCACGCGGGGGGACAGGGGCGAAGAGACCCAGTACTTC. It yields the protein CATRGDRGEETQYF.

The V call is TRBV9, the J call TRBJ2-7; maybe TRBD1 (6 bases). Trimming pared 4 bases from V and 6 bases from J, leaving 14 bases between. From germline, CDR1 is SGDLS and CDR2 YYNGEE. CDR3 length: 13 amino acids. The CDR3 reads CASSPLQGSEQYF. The CDR3 bases are TGTGCCAGCAGCCCATTACAGGGAAGCGAGCAGTACTTC.